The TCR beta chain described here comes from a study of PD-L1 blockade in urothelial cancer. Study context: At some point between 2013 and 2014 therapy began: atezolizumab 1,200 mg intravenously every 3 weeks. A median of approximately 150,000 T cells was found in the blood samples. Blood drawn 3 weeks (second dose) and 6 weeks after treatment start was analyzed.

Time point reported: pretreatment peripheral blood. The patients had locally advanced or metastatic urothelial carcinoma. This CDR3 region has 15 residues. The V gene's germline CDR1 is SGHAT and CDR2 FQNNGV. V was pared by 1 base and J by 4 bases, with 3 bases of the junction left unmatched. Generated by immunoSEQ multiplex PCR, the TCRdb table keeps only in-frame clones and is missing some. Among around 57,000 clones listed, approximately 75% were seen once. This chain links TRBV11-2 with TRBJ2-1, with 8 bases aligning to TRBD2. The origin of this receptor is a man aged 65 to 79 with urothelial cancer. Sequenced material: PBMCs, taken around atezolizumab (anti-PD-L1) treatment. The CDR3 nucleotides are TGTGCCAGCAGCTTAGCTCCTAGCGGGTACAATGAGCAGTTCTTC. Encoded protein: CASSLAPSGYNEQFF.